The entry that follows covers one T cell receptor (beta chain) sequence. Its specificity is unknown. Unstimulated regulatory T cells (CD4+CD25+CD127-), CD4+CD25- non-regulatory cells, CD4 and CD8 cells were FACS-sorted from thawed PBMCs. The data stem from a study of Tregs in tolerant kidney transplant recipients. General study findings and limits: Validation in larger populations is needed because few patients were studied.

TCRdb's copy holds only in-frame clones and misses some; the assay was immunoSEQ multiplex PCR. The sample holds 120,000 or so clones, around nine tenths seen once. Trimming at V came to 1 base and at J to 4 bases, leaving 5 bases not matched to a gene. The CDR3 loop spans 16 amino acids. Germline CDR1 and CDR2: LNHDA and SQIVND (reference sequence). The sample comprised CD4+ T cells from blood. This clonotype was sampled from a human donor in good health. The chain uses TRBV19 and TRBJ2-5; 11 bases are a match to TRBD1. CDR3 DNA: TGTGCCAGTAGTATAGGGGGACAGGGGGAACGAGAGACCCAGTACTTC. Protein product: CASSIGGQGERETQYF.